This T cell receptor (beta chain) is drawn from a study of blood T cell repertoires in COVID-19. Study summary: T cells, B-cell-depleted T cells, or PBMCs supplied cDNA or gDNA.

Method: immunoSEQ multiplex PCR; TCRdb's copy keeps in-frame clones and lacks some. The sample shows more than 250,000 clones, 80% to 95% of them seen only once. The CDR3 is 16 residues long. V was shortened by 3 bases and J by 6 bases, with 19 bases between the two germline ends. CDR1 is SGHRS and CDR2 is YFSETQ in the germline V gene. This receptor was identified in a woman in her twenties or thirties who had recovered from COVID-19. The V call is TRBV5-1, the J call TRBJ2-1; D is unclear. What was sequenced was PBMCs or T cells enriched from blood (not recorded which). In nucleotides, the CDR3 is TGCGCCAGCAGCTCGCACGATGCCCGGAGAGGCAATGAGCAGTTCTTC. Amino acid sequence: CASSSHDARRGNEQFF.